This T cell receptor (beta chain) originates from a study of monozygotic twins with inflammatory bowel disease. UMIs containing a 6-nucleotide sample barcode were added via template switching. Two nested PCRs, around 16 and 10 cycles, amplified TCRalpha and TCRbeta cDNA. TCRdb reprocessed the 5' RACE reads, with one entry per CDR3 protein and no DNA. This repertoire includes 350,000 to 550,000 distinct CDR3 sequences. The template was total RNA from whole blood, with no T cell sorting. The CDR3 runs to 18 residues. CDR1 and CDR2 from the germline V gene are MGHRA and YSYEKL. About this clonotype itself: Its specificity is not known.

Overall study results and limits: The analysis did not separate different T cell subtypes.

The sequence came from a human donor with ulcerative colitis or Crohn's disease, or a healthy co-twin of an affected twin (not recorded which). The chain uses TRBV4-1 and TRBJ1-6; there is no DNA to check the TCRdb D call of TRBD1. Sample: blood. CDR3 protein: CASSLRTPGQDYNSPLHF.